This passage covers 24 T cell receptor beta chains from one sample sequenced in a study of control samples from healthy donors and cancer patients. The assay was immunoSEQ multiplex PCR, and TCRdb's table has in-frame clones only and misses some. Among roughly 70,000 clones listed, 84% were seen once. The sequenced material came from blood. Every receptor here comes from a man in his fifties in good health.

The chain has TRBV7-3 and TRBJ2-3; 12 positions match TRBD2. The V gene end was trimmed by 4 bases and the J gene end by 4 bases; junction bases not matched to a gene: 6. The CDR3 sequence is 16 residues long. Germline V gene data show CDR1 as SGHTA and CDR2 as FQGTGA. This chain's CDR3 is CASSSGLAGRADTQYF. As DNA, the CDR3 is TGTGCCAGCAGCTCCGGACTAGCGGGGAGGGCAGATACGCAGTATTTT.

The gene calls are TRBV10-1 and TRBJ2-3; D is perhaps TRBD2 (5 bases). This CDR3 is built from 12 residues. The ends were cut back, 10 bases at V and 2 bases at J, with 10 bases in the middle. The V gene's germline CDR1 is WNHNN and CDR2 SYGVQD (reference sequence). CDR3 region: CAKGSPTDTQYF. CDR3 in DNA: TGCGCCAAAGGGAGCCCCACAGATACGCAGTATTTT.

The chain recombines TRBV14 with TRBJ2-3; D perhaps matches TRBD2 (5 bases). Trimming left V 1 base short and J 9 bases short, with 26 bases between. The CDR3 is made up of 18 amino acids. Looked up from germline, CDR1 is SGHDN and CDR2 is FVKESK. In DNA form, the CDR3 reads TGTGCCAGCAGCCAAGGTATACGAGCGGCCCTCCCACAGATGACGCAGTATTTT. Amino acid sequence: CASSQGIRAALPQMTQYF.

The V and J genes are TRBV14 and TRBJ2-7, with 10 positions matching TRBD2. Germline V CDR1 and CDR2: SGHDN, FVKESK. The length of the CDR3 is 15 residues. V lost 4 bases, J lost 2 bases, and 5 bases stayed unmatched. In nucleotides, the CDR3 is TGTGCCAGCAGCCCAGGACTAGCGGAGACCTACGAGCAGTACTTC. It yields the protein CASSPGLAETYEQYF.

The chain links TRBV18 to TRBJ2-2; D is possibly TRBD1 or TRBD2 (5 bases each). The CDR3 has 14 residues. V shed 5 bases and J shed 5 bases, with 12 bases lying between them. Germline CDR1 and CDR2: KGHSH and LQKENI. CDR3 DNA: TGTGCCAGCTCAGAAGAGTGGGGGACCGGGGAGCTGTTTTTT. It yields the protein CASSEEWGTGELFF.

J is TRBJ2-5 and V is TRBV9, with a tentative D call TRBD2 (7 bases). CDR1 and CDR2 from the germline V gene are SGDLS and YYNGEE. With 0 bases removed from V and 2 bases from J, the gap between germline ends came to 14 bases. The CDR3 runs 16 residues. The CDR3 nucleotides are TGTGCCAGCAGCGTAGGGATGGCGGGGGCGCAAGAGACCCAGTACTTC. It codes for CASSVGMAGAQETQYF.

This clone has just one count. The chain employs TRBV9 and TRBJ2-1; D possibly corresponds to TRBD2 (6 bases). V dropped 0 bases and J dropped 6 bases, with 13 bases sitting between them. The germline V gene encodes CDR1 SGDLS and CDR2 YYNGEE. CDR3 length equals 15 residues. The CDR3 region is CASSVDGGLRNEQFF. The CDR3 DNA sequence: TGTGCCAGCAGCGTAGATGGAGGGCTACGCAATGAGCAGTTCTTC.

The CDR3 DNA reads as TGTGCCAGCAGTTTGGGGCCTGGGGACACCGGGGAGCTGTTTTTT. Its translation is CASSLGPGDTGELFF. V is TRBV27 and J is TRBJ2-2, with a tentative D call TRBD1 (5 bases). V was cut by 3 bases and J by 3 bases, with 11 bases left in between. The CDR3 length is 15 residues. The germline gives CDR1 MNHEY, CDR2 SMNVEV (reference sequence).

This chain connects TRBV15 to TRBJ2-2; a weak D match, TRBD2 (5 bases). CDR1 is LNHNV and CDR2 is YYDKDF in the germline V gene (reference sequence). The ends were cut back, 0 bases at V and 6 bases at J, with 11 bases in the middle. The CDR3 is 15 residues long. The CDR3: CATSRDKARAGELFF. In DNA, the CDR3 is TGTGCCACCAGCAGAGATAAGGCGCGGGCCGGGGAGCTGTTTTTT.

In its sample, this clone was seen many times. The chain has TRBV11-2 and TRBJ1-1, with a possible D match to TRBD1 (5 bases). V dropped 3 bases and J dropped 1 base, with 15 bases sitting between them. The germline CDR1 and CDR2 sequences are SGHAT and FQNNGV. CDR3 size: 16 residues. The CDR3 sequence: CASSLGPGTENTEAFF. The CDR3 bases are TGTGCCAGCAGCTTGGGCCCCGGGACGGAGAACACTGAAGCTTTCTTT. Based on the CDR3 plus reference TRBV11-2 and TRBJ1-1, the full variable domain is EAGVAQSPRYKIIEKRQSVAFWCNPISGHATLYWYQQILGQGPKLLIQFQNNGVVDDSQLPKDRFSAERLKGVDSTLKIQPAKLEDSAVYLCASSLGPGTENTEAFFGQGTRLTVV.

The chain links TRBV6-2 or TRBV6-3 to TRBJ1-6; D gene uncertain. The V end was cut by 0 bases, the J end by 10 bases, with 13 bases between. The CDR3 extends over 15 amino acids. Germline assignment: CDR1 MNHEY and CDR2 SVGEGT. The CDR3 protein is CASSYSTSSASPLHF. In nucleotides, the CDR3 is TGTGCCAGCAGTTACTCAACCTCAAGTGCGTCACCCCTCCACTTT.

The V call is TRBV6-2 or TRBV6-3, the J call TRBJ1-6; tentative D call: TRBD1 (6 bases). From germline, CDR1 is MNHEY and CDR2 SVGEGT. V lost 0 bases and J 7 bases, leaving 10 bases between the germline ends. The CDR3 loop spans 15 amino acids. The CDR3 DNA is TGTGCCAGCAGTTACTCGGAGCAGGGGAATTCACCCCTCCACTTT. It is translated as CASSYSEQGNSPLHF.

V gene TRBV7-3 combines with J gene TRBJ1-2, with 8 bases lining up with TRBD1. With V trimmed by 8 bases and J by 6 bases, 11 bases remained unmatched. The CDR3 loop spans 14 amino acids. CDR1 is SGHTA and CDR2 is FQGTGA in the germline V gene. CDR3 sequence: CASPPKQGANGYTF. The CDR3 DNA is TGTGCCAGCCCTCCAAAGCAGGGGGCTAATGGCTACACCTTC.

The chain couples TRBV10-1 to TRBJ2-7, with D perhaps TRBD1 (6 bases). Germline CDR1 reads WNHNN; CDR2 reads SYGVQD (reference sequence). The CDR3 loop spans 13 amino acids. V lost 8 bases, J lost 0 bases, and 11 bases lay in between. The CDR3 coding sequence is TGCGCCAGCTCCAGGGGAATCTCCTACGAGCAGTACTTC. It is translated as CASSRGISYEQYF.

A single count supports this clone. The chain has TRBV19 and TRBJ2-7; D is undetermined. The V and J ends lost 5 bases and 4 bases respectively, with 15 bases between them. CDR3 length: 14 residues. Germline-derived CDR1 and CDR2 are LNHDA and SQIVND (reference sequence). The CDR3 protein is CASSPSTRRYEQYF. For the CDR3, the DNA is TGTGCCAGTAGTCCCTCGACCAGGCGGTACGAGCAGTACTTC.

This chain's CDR3 is CASSFVGSGRPGGTDTQYF. The DNA of the CDR3 is TGTGCCAGCAGCTTTGTTGGTAGCGGGAGGCCAGGGGGCACAGATACGCAGTATTTT. The chain couples TRBV7-2 to TRBJ2-3, with TRBD2 matching over 10 bases. J lost 1 base, V lost 3 bases, and 13 bases had no gene match. This CDR3 is 19 amino acids long. Germline loops: CDR1 SGHTA, CDR2 FQGNSA.

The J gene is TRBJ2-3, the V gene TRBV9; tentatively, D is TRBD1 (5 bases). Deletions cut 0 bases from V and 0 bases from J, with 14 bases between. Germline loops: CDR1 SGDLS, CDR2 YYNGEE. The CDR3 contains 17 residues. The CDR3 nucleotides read TGTGCCAGCAGCGTAGAGGGGTCCGGGTATAGCACAGATACGCAGTATTTT. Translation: CASSVEGSGYSTDTQYF.

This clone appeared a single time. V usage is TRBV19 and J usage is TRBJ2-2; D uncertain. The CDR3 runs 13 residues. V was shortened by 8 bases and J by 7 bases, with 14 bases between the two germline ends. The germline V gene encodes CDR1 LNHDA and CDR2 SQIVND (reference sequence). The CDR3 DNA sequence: TGTGCCAGTGACACAACGTTGAGCGGGGAGCTGTTTTTT. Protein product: CASDTTLSGELFF.

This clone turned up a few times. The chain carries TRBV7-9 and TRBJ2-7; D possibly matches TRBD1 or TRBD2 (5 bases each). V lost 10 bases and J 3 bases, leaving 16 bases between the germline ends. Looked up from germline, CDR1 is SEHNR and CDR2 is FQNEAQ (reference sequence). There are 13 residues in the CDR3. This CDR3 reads CANVSGRRYEQYF. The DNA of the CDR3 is TGTGCCAACGTATCGGGACGGCGCTACGAGCAGTACTTC. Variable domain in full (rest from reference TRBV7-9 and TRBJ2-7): DTGVSQNPRHKITKRGQNVTFRCDPISEHNRLYWYRQTLGQGPEFLTYFQNEAQLEKSRLLSDRFSAERPKGSFSTLEIQRTEQGDSAMYLCANVSGRRYEQYFGPGTRLTVT.

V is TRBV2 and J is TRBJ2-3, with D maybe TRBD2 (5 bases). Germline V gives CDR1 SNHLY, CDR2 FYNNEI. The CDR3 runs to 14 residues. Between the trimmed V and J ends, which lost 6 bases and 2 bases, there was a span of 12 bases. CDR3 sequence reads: CASSPGTLTDTQYF. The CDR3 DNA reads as TGTGCCAGCAGCCCGGGAACCCTCACAGATACGCAGTATTTT.

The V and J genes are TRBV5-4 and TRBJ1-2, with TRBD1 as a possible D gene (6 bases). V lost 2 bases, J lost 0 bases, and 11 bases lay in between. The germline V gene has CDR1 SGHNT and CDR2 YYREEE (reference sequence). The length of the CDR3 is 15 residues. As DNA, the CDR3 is TGTGCCAGCAGCTTCGGGGGCGTCACTAACTATGGCTACACCTTC. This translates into CASSFGGVTNYGYTF.

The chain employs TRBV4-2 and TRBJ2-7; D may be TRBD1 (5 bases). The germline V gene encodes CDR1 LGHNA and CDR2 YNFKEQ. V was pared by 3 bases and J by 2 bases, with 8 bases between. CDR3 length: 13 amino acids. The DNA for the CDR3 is TGTGCCAGCAGCCAGGAGACAGCCTACGAGCAGTACTTC. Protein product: CASSQETAYEQYF.

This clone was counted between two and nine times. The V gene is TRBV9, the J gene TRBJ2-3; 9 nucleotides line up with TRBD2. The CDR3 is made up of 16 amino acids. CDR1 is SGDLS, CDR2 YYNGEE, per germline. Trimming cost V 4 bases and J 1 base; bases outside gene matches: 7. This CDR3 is CASSPTSGGGTDTQYF. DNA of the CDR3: TGTGCCAGCAGCCCGACTAGCGGAGGGGGCACAGATACGCAGTATTTT. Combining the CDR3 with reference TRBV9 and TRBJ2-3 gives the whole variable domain DSGVTQTPKHLITATGQRVTLRCSPRSGDLSVYWYQQSLDQGLQFLIQYYNGEERAKGNILERFSAQQFPDLHSELNLSSLELGDSALYFCASSPTSGGGTDTQYFGPGTRLTVL.

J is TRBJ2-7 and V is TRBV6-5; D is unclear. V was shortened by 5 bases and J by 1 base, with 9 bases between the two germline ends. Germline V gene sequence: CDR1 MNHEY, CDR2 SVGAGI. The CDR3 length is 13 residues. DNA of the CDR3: TGTGCCAGCAGTCTAGGTCGGTCCTACGAGCAGTACTTC. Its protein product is CASSLGRSYEQYF.